The present TCR beta chain was sequenced within a study of blood T cells in healthy people across ages. A second PCR, run for roughly 7 to 12 cycles, used a sample-barcoded 5' primer plus a J-beta primer mix. TCRdb itself ran the 5' RACE reads through MiXCR, one entry per CDR3 protein. The sample yields approximately 900,000 distinct CDR3 sequences, almost 30% seen once. Broader study findings: More naive CD4+ cells and higher diversity were found in long-lived than in aged donors.

Between the trimmed V and J ends, which lost 5 bases and 10 bases, there was a span of 18 bases. This CDR3 region has 14 residues. Germline values: CDR1 LGHDT, CDR2 YNNKEL (reference sequence). As to this clonotype: Its antigen is still unknown.

These sequences were also reported in another study, on T cells of mothers and their children.

The material sequenced was blood. The chain has TRBV3-1 and TRBJ2-4; possibly TRBD1 or TRBD2 for D (5 bases each). The sequence was collected from a woman aged 40 to 49 in good health. In nucleotides, the CDR3 is TGTGCCAGCAGCGAAGGGACCGGGCCCGGGATTCAGTACTTC. It translates to CASSEGTGPGIQYF.